This TCR beta chain comes out of a study of blood T cell repertoires in COVID-19. This CDR3 contains 15 residues. In germline, CDR1 is SGHKS, CDR2 YYEKEE (reference sequence). Trimming cost V 0 bases and J 8 bases, with 12 bases left between them. Profiled with immunoSEQ multiplex PCR; TCRdb holds only in-frame clones, not every one. Of some 270,000 clones listed, 85% were seen once; the top ten hold approximately 9.6%. The sequence was obtained from a woman in her fifties or sixties with acute COVID-19. The rearrangement links TRBV5-5 to TRBJ1-6; D ambiguous. Sequencing input: PBMCs or T cells enriched from blood (not recorded which). This CDR3 is CASSLAPGQDSPLHF. In nucleotides, the CDR3 is TGTGCCAGCAGCTTGGCGCCTGGGCAGGATTCACCCCTCCACTTT.